The sequence of this TCR beta chain was determined in a study of Ad26.COV2.S vaccination and SARS-CoV-2 variants. V gave up 4 bases and J gave up 5 bases; unmatched junction bases: 4. The CDR3 contains 13 residues. Germline V gene data show CDR1 as SGHVS and CDR2 as FQNEAQ. TCRdb's table, derived via immunoSEQ multiplex PCR, lists solely in-frame clones and lacks some. The sample has over 300,000 clones, about four fifths seen once. Documented treatment: 19 received Ad26.COV2.S at low or high dose, single or two shots; roughly five received placebo; per-sample allocation not given. The study sampled participants on day 63 after the first vaccine or placebo injection.

The chain combines TRBV7-8 with TRBJ2-7, with 8 nucleotides matching TRBD2. This TCR was recovered from a person aged 18-60 years who received the Ad26.COV2.S COVID-19 vaccine or a placebo. The starting material was peripheral blood, obtained in a trial of Ad26.COV2.S vaccine versus placebo. In DNA, the CDR3 is TGTGCCAGCAGCTGGCGGGGGGTCCACGAGCAGTACTTC. It encodes CASSWRGVHEQYF.